This T cell receptor beta chain was obtained from a study of blood T cell repertoires in COVID-19. Study context: Samples of COVID-19 (acute and convalescent) were obtained from the United States, Italy and Spain.

How the authors handled the data: Researchers report that nucleated cell counts were estimated from reference gene primer amplification. The protocol was immunoSEQ multiplex PCR, while the TCRdb copy is restricted to in-frame clones and leaves out a portion. That table gives V, J and clone size, and the DNA gave D and trimming. The data show about 90,000 clones, less than 95% seen once. V was clipped by 10 bases and J by 0 bases, with 16 bases between them. The CDR3 spans 15 residues. Germline V gene data show CDR1 as SGHRS and CDR2 as YFSETQ. The chain has TRBV5-1 and TRBJ2-2; D ambiguous. The TCR originated in a human donor with active COVID-19. The donor label of this sample is uncertain. The source material was peripheral blood. The CDR3 DNA follows: TGCGCCGCATCACAATCTCCCGCGAACACCGGGGAGCTGTTTTTT. This gives the protein CAASQSPANTGELFF.